A selection of T cell receptor beta chains follows, all from one sample in a study of radiation and T cells in renal cell carcinoma. TCRdb's copy holds only in-frame clones and misses some; the assay was immunoSEQ multiplex PCR. The table lists approximately 150,000 clones, 65% to 90% of them singletons. This specimen was blood, taken from a patient whose treatment included radiotherapy and nephrectomy. Receptors originate from a woman aged 45-59 years with renal cell carcinoma. CDR3s include the opening cysteine and the closing phenylalanine or tryptophan. The order of the fields is clone size, V gene, J gene, D gene, CDR3 DNA, CDR3 protein. The D gene is left open where the match is weak. Only part of the rows carry a size: once, few, many, or a class if the clone is expanded.

clone size: NA; V gene: TRBV6-6; J gene: TRBJ1-1; D gene: NA; CDR3 DNA: TGTGCCAGCAGAGAAGTCGGTCTCACTGAAGCTTTCTTT; CDR3 protein: CASREVGLTEAFF
clone size: NA; V gene: TRBV4-2; J gene: TRBJ1-2; D gene: NA; CDR3 DNA: TGTGCCAGCAGCCAAGATTTATATACAGGCATCTATGGCTACACCTTC; CDR3 protein: CASSQDLYTGIYGYTF
clone size: NA; V gene: TRBV18; J gene: TRBJ2-1; D gene: TRBD1; CDR3 DNA: TGTGCCAGCTCACCAAGGACGGGACAGGCGTACAATGAGCAGTTCTTC; CDR3 protein: CASSPRTGQAYNEQFF
clone size: NA; V gene: TRBV21-1; J gene: TRBJ2-2; D gene: NA; CDR3 DNA: TGTGCCAGCAGCAACAAAGGGGCGAACACCGGGGAGCTGTTTTTT; CDR3 protein: CASSNKGANTGELFF
clone size: NA; V gene: TRBV11-2; J gene: TRBJ1-5; D gene: NA; CDR3 DNA: TGTGCCAGCAGCTGGACAGAACTTCAGCCCCAGCATTTT; CDR3 protein: CASSWTELQPQHF
clone size: NA; V gene: TRBV5-4; J gene: TRBJ2-7; D gene: NA; CDR3 DNA: TGTGCCAGCAGCTCGGGACTTTTCTACGAGCAGTACTTC; CDR3 protein: CASSSGLFYEQYF
clone size: NA; V gene: TRBV28; J gene: TRBJ2-3; D gene: NA; CDR3 DNA: TGTGCCAGCAGCCCCGGGGGAGCAGATACGCAGTATTTT; CDR3 protein: CASSPGGADTQYF
clone size: NA; V gene: TRBV30; J gene: TRBJ1-6; D gene: NA; CDR3 DNA: TGTGCCTGGATGGGGGAGAATAATTCACCCCTCCACTTT; CDR3 protein: CAWMGENNSPLHF
clone size: NA; V gene: TRBV4-1; J gene: TRBJ1-2; D gene: NA; CDR3 DNA: TGCGCCAGCAGCCAAGAGGGCCAGGGGCAGATAAGGGGCTACACCTTC; CDR3 protein: CASSQEGQGQIRGYTF
clone size: NA; V gene: TRBV7-2; J gene: TRBJ2-7; D gene: NA; CDR3 DNA: TGTGCCAGCAGCTTAGCGTTGGATCTCTCCGAGCAGTACTTC; CDR3 protein: CASSLALDLSEQYF
clone size: NA; V gene: TRBV2; J gene: TRBJ2-7; D gene: TRBD1; CDR3 DNA: TGTGCCAGCACCGGGACAGGATTCTACGAGCAGTACTTC; CDR3 protein: CASTGTGFYEQYF
clone size: NA; V gene: TRBV9; J gene: TRBJ2-5; D gene: NA; CDR3 DNA: TGTGCCAGCAGCGTAGTTCCCAGTCTCCAAGAGACCCAGTACTTC; CDR3 protein: CASSVVPSLQETQYF
clone size: NA; V gene: TRBV5-6; J gene: TRBJ2-3; D gene: TRBD2; CDR3 DNA: TGTGCCAGCAGCTCGGGACTAGCTTCAGATACGCAGTATTTT; CDR3 protein: CASSSGLASDTQYF
clone size: NA; V gene: TRBV7-2; J gene: TRBJ1-1; D gene: NA; CDR3 DNA: TGTGCCAGCAGCCAAAGTGGAGGAGGGACTGAAGCTTTCTTT; CDR3 protein: CASSQSGGGTEAFF
clone size: NA; V gene: TRBV20-1; J gene: TRBJ1-4; D gene: NA; CDR3 DNA: TGCAGTGCTAGAGGTCGATTCACACTGTTTTTT; CDR3 protein: CSARGRFTLFF
clone size: NA; V gene: TRBV28; J gene: TRBJ1-1; D gene: NA; CDR3 DNA: TGTGCCAGCAGTTCCCCGGGAGCGAACACTGAAGCTTTCTTT; CDR3 protein: CASSSPGANTEAFF
clone size: NA; V gene: TRBV21-1; J gene: TRBJ1-2; D gene: NA; CDR3 DNA: TGTGCCAGCAGCACGGAAGGGGGGGGACTGTTCTATGGCTACACCTTC; CDR3 protein: CASSTEGGGLFYGYTF
clone size: NA; V gene: TRBV19; J gene: TRBJ1-2; D gene: NA; CDR3 DNA: TGTGCCAGTAGTGGGGGGAAGGGGAGCCCTGGCTACACCTTC; CDR3 protein: CASSGGKGSPGYTF
clone size: NA; V gene: TRBV5-1; J gene: TRBJ2-7; D gene: TRBD2; CDR3 DNA: TGCGCCAGCAAACGGACTAGCGGGAGTTTCAACGAGCAGTACTTC; CDR3 protein: CASKRTSGSFNEQYF
clone size: NA; V gene: TRBV29-1; J gene: TRBJ1-1; D gene: TRBD1; CDR3 DNA: TGCAGCGTCCAGAGGACAGGGAACACTGAAGCTTTCTTT; CDR3 protein: CSVQRTGNTEAFF
clone size: NA; V gene: TRBV18; J gene: TRBJ2-3; D gene: TRBD2; CDR3 DNA: TGTGCCAGCTCACCACGGGAGCGGGAGTTAGATACGCAGTATTTT; CDR3 protein: CASSPRERELDTQYF
clone size: NA; V gene: TRBV5-1; J gene: TRBJ2-1; D gene: TRBD1; CDR3 DNA: TGCGCCAGCAGCCGGATGGGACAGGGGGCCACCCCCCTCCTGTTCTTC; CDR3 protein: CASSRMGQGATPLLFF
clone size: NA; V gene: TRBV28; J gene: TRBJ1-5; D gene: TRBD1; CDR3 DNA: TGTGCCAGCAGTTTCACAGGGGGCTCGGACAATCAGCCCCAGCATTTT; CDR3 protein: CASSFTGGSDNQPQHF
clone size: NA; V gene: TRBV4-1; J gene: TRBJ2-5; D gene: NA; CDR3 DNA: TGCGCCAGCAGCCAAGATATCATCCGGGGGAATAAAGAGACCCAGTACTTC; CDR3 protein: CASSQDIIRGNKETQYF
clone size: NA; V gene: TRBV25-1; J gene: TRBJ2-7; D gene: TRBD1; CDR3 DNA: TGTGCCAGCAGTGCTGCACCGGGACAGGGAAGGACCTACGAGCAGTACTTC; CDR3 protein: CASSAAPGQGRTYEQYF
clone size: NA; V gene: TRBV4-1; J gene: TRBJ2-5; D gene: NA; CDR3 DNA: TGCGCCAGCAGCCAGCAAGGAATGGAGACCCAGTACTTC; CDR3 protein: CASSQQGMETQYF
clone size: NA; V gene: TRBV11-2; J gene: TRBJ1-5; D gene: NA; CDR3 DNA: TGTGCCAGCAGCTTAGAAGGGCATCAGCCCCAGCATTTT; CDR3 protein: CASSLEGHQPQHF
clone size: NA; V gene: TRBV29-1; J gene: TRBJ1-4; D gene: TRBD1; CDR3 DNA: TGCAGCGTTTCCGGAACAGGGGACCCAACTAATGAAAAACTGTTTTTT; CDR3 protein: CSVSGTGDPTNEKLFF
clone size: NA; V gene: TRBV4-3; J gene: TRBJ1-5; D gene: NA; CDR3 DNA: TGCGCCAGCAGCCAAGATCTGGGGAATCAGCCCCAGCATTTT; CDR3 protein: CASSQDLGNQPQHF
clone size: NA; V gene: TRBV5-1; J gene: TRBJ1-1; D gene: TRBD1; CDR3 DNA: TGCGCCAGCAGCTTGGGTCAGGGGGGCCTAATGAACACTGAAGCTTTCTTT; CDR3 protein: CASSLGQGGLMNTEAFF
clone size: NA; V gene: TRBV7-9; J gene: TRBJ1-5; D gene: NA; CDR3 DNA: TGTGCCAGCAGCTTAGAGGATAGCCAGCCCCAGCATTTT; CDR3 protein: CASSLEDSQPQHF
clone size: NA; V gene: TRBV7-2; J gene: TRBJ1-1; D gene: NA; CDR3 DNA: TGTGCCAGCAGCTTAGCGTGGAATGCTGAAGCTTTCTTT; CDR3 protein: CASSLAWNAEAFF
clone size: few; V gene: TRBV10-3; J gene: TRBJ1-1; D gene: TRBD1; CDR3 DNA: TGTGCCACCCAGACAGGGTTGAACACTGAAGCTTTCTTT; CDR3 protein: CATQTGLNTEAFF
clone size: once; V gene: TRBV5-1; J gene: TRBJ2-7; D gene: NA; CDR3 DNA: TGCGCCAGCAGCTTGGCCGCCGGGTACGAGCAGTACTTC; CDR3 protein: CASSLAAGYEQYF
clone size: NA; V gene: TRBV25-1; J gene: TRBJ2-7; D gene: NA; CDR3 DNA: TGTGCCAGCAGTGTTGACAGGAAGGATAACGAGCAGTACTTC; CDR3 protein: CASSVDRKDNEQYF
clone size: NA; V gene: TRBV27; J gene: TRBJ1-1; D gene: TRBD1; CDR3 DNA: TGTGCCAGCAGTTTCGGGACAGGGAACACTGAAGCTTTCTTT; CDR3 protein: CASSFGTGNTEAFF
clone size: NA; V gene: TRBV11-2; J gene: TRBJ1-1; D gene: NA; CDR3 DNA: TGTGCCAGCAGCTCGAACCAGAACACTGAAGCTTTCTTT; CDR3 protein: CASSSNQNTEAFF
clone size: NA; V gene: TRBV7-6; J gene: TRBJ1-1; D gene: NA; CDR3 DNA: TGTGCCAGCAGCCAAGTAACGGGAGCTTTCTTT; CDR3 protein: CASSQVTGAFF
clone size: NA; V gene: TRBV7-2; J gene: TRBJ2-5; D gene: TRBD1; CDR3 DNA: TGTGCCAGCAGACAGGGGGATGGGGAGACCCAGTACTTC; CDR3 protein: CASRQGDGETQYF
clone size: NA; V gene: TRBV5-6; J gene: TRBJ1-3; D gene: NA; CDR3 DNA: TGTGCCAGCCGAAGGAGTGCCGGCGACACCATATATTTT; CDR3 protein: CASRRSAGDTIYF
clone size: NA; V gene: TRBV11-2; J gene: TRBJ2-7; D gene: NA; CDR3 DNA: TGTGCCAGCAGCTTGGACAGGGCTAGCGGGTACGAGCAGTACTTC; CDR3 protein: CASSLDRASGYEQYF
clone size: NA; V gene: TRBV4-2; J gene: TRBJ2-2; D gene: NA; CDR3 DNA: TGTGCCAGCAGCCTAGGGGGTGGAGTCACCGGGGAGCTGTTTTTT; CDR3 protein: CASSLGGGVTGELFF